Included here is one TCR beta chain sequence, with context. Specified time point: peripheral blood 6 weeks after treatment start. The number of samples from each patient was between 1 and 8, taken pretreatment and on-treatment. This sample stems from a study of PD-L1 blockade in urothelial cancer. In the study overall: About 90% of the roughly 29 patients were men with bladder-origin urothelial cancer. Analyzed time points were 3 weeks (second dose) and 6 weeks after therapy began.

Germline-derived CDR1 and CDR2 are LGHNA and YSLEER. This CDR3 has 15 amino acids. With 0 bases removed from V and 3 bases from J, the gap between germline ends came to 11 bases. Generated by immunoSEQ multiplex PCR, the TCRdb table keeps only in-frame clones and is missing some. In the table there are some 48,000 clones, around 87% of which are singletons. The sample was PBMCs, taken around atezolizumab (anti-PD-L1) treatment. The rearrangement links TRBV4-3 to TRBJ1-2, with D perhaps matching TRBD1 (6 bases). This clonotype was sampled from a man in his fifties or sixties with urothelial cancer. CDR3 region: CASSQDEGGDYGYTF. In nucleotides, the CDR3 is TGCGCCAGCAGCCAAGATGAAGGGGGAGACTATGGCTACACCTTC.